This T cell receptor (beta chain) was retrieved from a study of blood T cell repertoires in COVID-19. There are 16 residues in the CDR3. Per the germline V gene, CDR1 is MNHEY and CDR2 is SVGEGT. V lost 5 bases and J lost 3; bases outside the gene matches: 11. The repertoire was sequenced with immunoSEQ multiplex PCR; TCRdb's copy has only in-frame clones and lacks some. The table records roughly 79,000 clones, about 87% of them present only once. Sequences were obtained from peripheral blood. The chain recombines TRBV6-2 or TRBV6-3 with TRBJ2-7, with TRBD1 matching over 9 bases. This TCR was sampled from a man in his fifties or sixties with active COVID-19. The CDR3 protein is CASSTAGTGRIYEQYF. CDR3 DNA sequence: TGTGCCAGCAGTACGGCCGGGACAGGGAGGATCTACGAGCAGTACTTC.